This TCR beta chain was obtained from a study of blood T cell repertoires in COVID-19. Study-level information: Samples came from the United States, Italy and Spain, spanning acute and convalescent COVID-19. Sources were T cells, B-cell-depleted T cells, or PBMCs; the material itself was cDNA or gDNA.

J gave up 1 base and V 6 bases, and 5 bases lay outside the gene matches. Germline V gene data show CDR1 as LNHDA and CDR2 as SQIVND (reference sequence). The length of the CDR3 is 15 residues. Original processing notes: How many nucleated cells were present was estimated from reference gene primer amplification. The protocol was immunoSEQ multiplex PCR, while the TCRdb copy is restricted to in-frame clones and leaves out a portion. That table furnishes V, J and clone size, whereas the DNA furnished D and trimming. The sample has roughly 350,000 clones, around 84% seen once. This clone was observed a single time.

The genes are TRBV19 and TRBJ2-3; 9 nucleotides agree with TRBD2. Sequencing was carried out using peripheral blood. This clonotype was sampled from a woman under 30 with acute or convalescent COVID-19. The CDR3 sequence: CASSGLAGGTDTQYF. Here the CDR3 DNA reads TGTGCCAGTAGCGGATTAGCGGGGGGCACAGATACGCAGTATTTT.